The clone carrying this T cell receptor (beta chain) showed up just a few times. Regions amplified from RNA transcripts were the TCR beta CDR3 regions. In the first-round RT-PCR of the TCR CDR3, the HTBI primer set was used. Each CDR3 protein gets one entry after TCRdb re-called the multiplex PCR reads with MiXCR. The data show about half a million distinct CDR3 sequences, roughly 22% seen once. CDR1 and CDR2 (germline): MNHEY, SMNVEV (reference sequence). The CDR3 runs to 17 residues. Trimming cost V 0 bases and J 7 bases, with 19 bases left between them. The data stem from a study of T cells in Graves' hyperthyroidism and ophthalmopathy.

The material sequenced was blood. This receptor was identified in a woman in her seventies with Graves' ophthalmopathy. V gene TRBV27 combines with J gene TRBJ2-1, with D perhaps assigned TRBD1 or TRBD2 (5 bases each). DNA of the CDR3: TGTGCCAGCAGTTTATCCGGGACCGTGATTTTAGGGAATGAGCAGTTCTTC. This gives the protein CASSLSGTVILGNEQFF.